Listed here is a single TCR beta chain. An assay was performed, and its level was deep. The protocol was immunoSEQ multiplex PCR, while the TCRdb copy is restricted to in-frame clones and leaves out a portion. The table lists approximately 620,000 clones, approximately 97% of them singletons. The entry originates in a study of shared clonotypes between healthy human individuals. V shed 3 bases, J shed 7 bases, and the junction held 10 bases outside the gene matches. CDR3 length equals 16 residues. Germline values: CDR1 WNHNN, CDR2 SYGVQD (reference sequence). Source material: naive CD4+ T cells sorted from blood. Subset indicated: CD45RA+ positively selected. This TCR was recovered from a woman aged 30 to 39 in good health. The V gene is TRBV10-1, the J gene TRBJ2-1; 9 nucleotides match TRBD2. DNA of the CDR3: TGCGCCAGCAGTGATCGCGGGAGGGGGAGTGTTAATGAGCAGTTCTTC. Translating it yields CASSDRGRGSVNEQFF.